This T cell receptor beta chain was identified during a study of shared clonotypes between healthy human individuals. Repertoires were generated with immunoSEQ multiplex PCR, while TCRdb's copy carries only in-frame clones and drops some. The sample gives under 1 million clones, more than 85% of which show up once; 24% is in the top ten. As defined, naive CD8 cells were CD45RO-negative and positively selected for CCR7, with terminally differentiated effector memory CD45RA+ cells excluded. General study points: The generation probabilities recorded for non-shared clonotypes fell below those of clonotypes shared by all four donors. Only blood samples were collected, and tissue repertoires likely differ. Represented genetic and exposure-history diversity was restricted by having few donors. A handful of donors showed sharing of approximately 5% of naive CD4 clonotypes.

With respect to this clone: Its antigen is unidentified.

This CDR3 has 17 residues. V was shortened by 0 bases and J by 5 bases, with 17 bases between the two germline ends. CDR1 is LNHDA, CDR2 SQIVND, per germline (reference sequence). The sequence came from a young man in good health. The J gene is TRBJ2-1, the V gene TRBV19; no clear D gene. Material: naive CD8+ T cells sorted from blood. CDR3 region: CASSIDPPVGSDNEQFF. As DNA, the CDR3 is TGTGCCAGTAGTATAGATCCCCCTGTCGGATCAGACAATGAGCAGTTCTTC.